What follows are 16 T cell receptor beta chains derived from one specimen sequenced in a study of blood T cell repertoires in COVID-19 (TCRdb year 2020). Libraries were built with the immunoSEQ multiplex PCR assay. As stored in TCRdb, this immuneACCESS dataset retains in-frame rearrangements with V and J assigned. A fraction of the clones does not appear; measured against another copy, unresolved V genes explain less than half of the discrepancy, and the remainder lacks a known reason. The sample has approximately 190,000 clones on record, roughly 80% of them singletons. About 20% of the sample rests with the top ten. What was sequenced was peripheral blood. These receptors were taken from a human donor in a cohort sampled during active COVID-19.

The chain employs TRBV4-2 and TRBJ1-2; D possibly corresponds to TRBD1 (6 bases). Trimming removed 2 bases from V and 0 bases from J, with 13 bases in between. The CDR3 sequence is 16 residues long. Per germline, CDR1 LGHNA and CDR2 YNFKEQ. The CDR3 DNA reads as TGTGCCAGCAGCCAACACTCGGGACAAACTAACTATGGCTACACCTTC. Translating gives CASSQHSGQTNYGYTF.

This clone came up a few times. The chain recombines TRBV19 with TRBJ2-1; 7 positions agree with TRBD1. CDR1 is LNHDA and CDR2 is SQIVND in the germline V gene (reference sequence). After removal of 8 bases from V and 2 bases from J, the junction contained 12 bases not matched to a gene. The CDR3 has 16 residues. CDR3 coding DNA: TGTGCCAGTCAGACGGACAGGTCTTTGGCCTACAATGAGCAGTTCTTC. This gives the protein CASQTDRSLAYNEQFF.

The genes are TRBV18 and TRBJ1-6, with 9 bases aligning to TRBD1. The CDR3 has 15 amino acids. V shed 2 bases, J shed 10 bases, and the junction held 6 bases outside the gene matches. Germline V gene data show CDR1 as KGHSH and CDR2 as LQKENI. As DNA, the CDR3 is TGTGCCAGCTCACCAGGGACAGGGAGGTTGTCACCCCTCCACTTT. This translates into CASSPGTGRLSPLHF. The full variable domain, its missing parts supplied by reference TRBV18 and TRBJ1-6, is NAGVMQNPRHLVRRRGQEARLRCSPMKGHSHVYWYRQLPEEGLKFMVYLQKENIIDESGMPKERFSAEFPKEGPSILRIQQVVRGDSAAYFCASSPGTGRLSPLHFGNGTRLTVT.

The chain uses TRBV7-8 and TRBJ1-2; a weak D match, TRBD1 (5 bases). Trimming left V 2 bases short and J 3 bases short, with 10 bases between. This CDR3 is 14 amino acids long. Germline V gene sequence: CDR1 SGHVS, CDR2 FQNEAQ. CDR3 residues: CASSLRGGDYGYTF. CDR3 in DNA: TGTGCCAGCAGCTTAAGGGGTGGCGACTATGGCTACACCTTC.

This sequence joins TRBV14 and TRBJ2-3, with 13 bases matching TRBD2. This CDR3 comprises 15 residues. Germline trimming cut 6 bases from V and 4 bases from J; bases unmatched to any gene: 4. Germline V gene data show CDR1 as SGHDN and CDR2 as FVKESK. As DNA, the CDR3 is TGTGCCAGCAGGAAACTAGCGGGGGGGCCAGATACGCAGTATTTT. Its protein product is CASRKLAGGPDTQYF.

CDR3 amino acids: CAISELLVLAGANEQFF. CDR3 DNA sequence: TGTGCCATCAGTGAGTTGTTGGTACTAGCGGGGGCGAATGAGCAGTTCTTC. The gene calls are TRBV10-3 and TRBJ2-1; 11 bases are shared with TRBD2. This CDR3 comprises 17 residues. With V trimmed by 1 base and J by 7 bases, 9 bases remained unmatched. Germline values: CDR1 ENHRY, CDR2 SYGVKD.

This rearrangement joins TRBV29-1 to TRBJ2-5, with 9 bases matching TRBD1. The germline V gene encodes CDR1 SQVTM and CDR2 ANQGSEA. The junction had 5 bases not matched to a gene; V was cut back by 7 bases and J by 5 bases. This CDR3 comprises 12 residues. The CDR3 DNA sequence: TGCAGCGCAGGACAGGGGAGGGAGACCCAGTACTTC. Protein: CSAGQGRETQYF.

The chain recombines TRBV28 with TRBJ2-7; 7 nucleotides match TRBD1. Germline values: CDR1 MDHEN, CDR2 SYDVKM. Trimming cost V 6 bases and J 2 bases; bases outside gene matches: 7. The length of the CDR3 is 14 residues. The CDR3 region is CASSIGGPTYEQYF. The CDR3 DNA reads as TGTGCCAGCAGCATAGGGGGCCCGACCTACGAGCAGTACTTC.

The CDR3 bases are TGTGCCACCAGTACATCCCCGACAGGTACGCCGGGGTTTGGGCAGTATTTT. The encoded protein is CATSTSPTGTPGFGQYF. The chain carries TRBV24-1 and TRBJ2-3; tentative D call: TRBD1 (6 bases). Germline V gene lookup returns CDR1 KGHDR and CDR2 SFDVKD. With 6 bases removed from V and 11 bases from J, the gap between germline ends came to 29 bases. CDR3 length: 17 residues.

The chain carries TRBV3-1 (or the pseudogene TRBV3-2) and TRBJ2-5; D perhaps matches TRBD1 (6 bases). The CDR3 spans 14 residues. The V end was cut by 4 bases, the J end by 7 bases, with 16 bases between. Germline V gene data show CDR1 as LGHDT and CDR2 as YNNKEL (reference sequence). CDR3 nucleotide sequence: TGTGCCAGCAGCCCCCAGACAGGCCCAGGGACCCAGTACTTC. Protein: CASSPQTGPGTQYF.

The chain joins TRBV28 to TRBJ1-4; D is uncertain. In germline, CDR1 is MDHEN, CDR2 SYDVKM. CDR3 length: 15 amino acids. V dropped 6 bases and J dropped 1 base, with 12 bases sitting between them. The CDR3 reads CASSPSSGTNEKLFF. The CDR3 region has the DNA TGTGCCAGCAGCCCGTCCAGTGGAACTAATGAAAAACTGTTTTTT.

This clone has just a few counts. This chain links TRBV11-3 with TRBJ2-5; 7 positions agree with TRBD2. The CDR3 contains 15 residues. With 0 bases clipped from V and 3 bases from J, the junction kept 4 bases outside the gene matches. Per germline, CDR1 SGHNT and CDR2 YENEEA. For the CDR3, the DNA is TGTGCCAGCAGCTTAGATGGGACTACCGAAGAGACCCAGTACTTC. Translated, it gives CASSLDGTTEETQYF.

The chain uses TRBV6-5 and TRBJ2-6; D is uncertain. V lost 10 bases, J lost 0 bases, and 7 bases lay in between. Germline CDR1 and CDR2: MNHEY and SVGAGI. The CDR3 consists of 13 residues. Here the CDR3 reads CATQRSGANVLTF. In DNA form, the CDR3 reads TGTGCCACGCAGCGCTCTGGGGCCAACGTCCTGACTTTC.

The rearrangement joins TRBV27 to TRBJ2-2; 11 nucleotides align to TRBD1. With 7 bases clipped from V and 6 bases from J, the junction kept 4 bases outside the gene matches. The CDR3 loop spans 14 amino acids. Germline CDR1 and CDR2: MNHEY and SMNVEV (reference sequence). The CDR3 region has the DNA TGTGCCAGCATCGGACAGGGGGCATCCGGGGAGCTGTTTTTT. Encoded protein: CASIGQGASGELFF.

This rearrangement joins TRBV18 to TRBJ2-3, with TRBD1 matching over 9 bases. The CDR3 is 15 residues long. Germline V gene data show CDR1 as KGHSH and CDR2 as LQKENI. J was trimmed by 4 bases and V by 5 bases; bases with no gene match: 7. CDR3 nucleotides: TGTGCCAGCTCAGAGGGGACAGGGAGCGCAGATACGCAGTATTTT. Amino acid sequence: CASSEGTGSADTQYF.

The rearrangement links TRBV28 to TRBJ1-6; D unclear. The germline V and J ends were trimmed by 5 bases and 14 bases, with 16 bases remaining between them. Germline values: CDR1 MDHEN, CDR2 SYDVKM. The CDR3 sequence is 13 residues long. CDR3 sequence reads: CASSLNSGRTLHF. Written as DNA, the CDR3 is TGTGCCAGCAGTCTAAACAGTGGGAGGACCCTCCACTTT.